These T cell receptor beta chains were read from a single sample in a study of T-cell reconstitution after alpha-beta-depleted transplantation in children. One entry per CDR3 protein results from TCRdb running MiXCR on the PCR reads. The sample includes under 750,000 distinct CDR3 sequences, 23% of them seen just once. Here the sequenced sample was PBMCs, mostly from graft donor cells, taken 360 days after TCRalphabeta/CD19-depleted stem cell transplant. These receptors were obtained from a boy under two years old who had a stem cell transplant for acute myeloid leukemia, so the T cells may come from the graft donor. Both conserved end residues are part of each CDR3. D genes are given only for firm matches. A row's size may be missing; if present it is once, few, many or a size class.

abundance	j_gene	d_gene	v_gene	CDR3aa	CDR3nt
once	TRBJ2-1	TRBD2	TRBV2	CASSDRLAGGPYEQFF	TGTGCCAGCAGTGACAGACTAGCGGGGGGCCCTTATGAGCAGTTCTTC
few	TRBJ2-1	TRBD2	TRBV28	CASSLWRGGYNEQFF	TGTGCCAGCAGTTTGTGGCGGGGGGGGTACAATGAGCAGTTCTTC
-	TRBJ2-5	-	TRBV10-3	CAISESKIREETQYF	TGTGCCATCAGTGAGTCGAAAATAAGGGAGGAGACCCAGTACTTC
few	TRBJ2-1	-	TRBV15	CATSRWGRDSNEQFF	TGTGCCACCAGCAGATGGGGCAGGGATTCGAATGAGCAGTTCTTC
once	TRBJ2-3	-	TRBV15	CATSRDLGDSGLTDTQYF	TGTGCCACCAGCAGAGATCTCGGGGATAGCGGACTAACAGATACGCAGTATTTT
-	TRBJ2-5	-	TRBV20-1	CSAREWTNQETQYF	TGCAGTGCTAGAGAATGGACTAACCAAGAGACCCAGTACTTC
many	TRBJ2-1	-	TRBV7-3	CASSPMGSSSYNEQFF	TGTGCCAGCAGCCCCATGGGTTCCAGCTCCTACAATGAGCAGTTCTTC
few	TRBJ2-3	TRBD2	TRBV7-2	CASSLARLAGGTDTQYF	TGTGCCAGCAGCTTAGCGCGGCTAGCGGGGGGCACAGATACGCAGTATTTT
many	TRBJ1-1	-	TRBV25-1	CASSGTGGETEAFF	TGTGCCAGCAGCGGTACGGGGGGAGAAACTGAAGCTTTCTTT
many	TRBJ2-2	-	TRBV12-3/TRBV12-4	CASSLRLAPNTGELFF	TGTGCCAGCAGTTTAAGGCTAGCGCCGAACACCGGGGAGCTGTTTTTT
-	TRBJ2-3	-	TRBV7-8	CASSLAQVAGTDTQYF	TGTGCCAGCAGCTTAGCGCAGGTAGCGGGCACAGATACGCAGTATTTT
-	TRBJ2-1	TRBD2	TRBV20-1	CSASGLGGGVGNEQFF	TGCAGTGCTAGTGGCTTGGGCGGGGGGGTCGGCAATGAGCAGTTCTTC
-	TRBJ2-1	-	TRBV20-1	CSAITGFYDNEQFF	TGCAGTGCTATCACAGGGTTTTACGACAATGAGCAGTTCTTC
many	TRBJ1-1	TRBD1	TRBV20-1	CSARTGMNTEAFF	TGCAGTGCCCGGACAGGCATGAACACTGAAGCTTTCTTT
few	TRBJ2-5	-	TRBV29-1	CSVEPLRINQETQYF	TGCAGCGTTGAACCCTTGCGGATCAACCAAGAGACCCAGTACTTC
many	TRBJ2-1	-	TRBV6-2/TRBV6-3	CASSYSNLALHNEQFF	TGTGCCAGCAGTTACTCGAACCTGGCCCTTCACAATGAGCAGTTCTTC
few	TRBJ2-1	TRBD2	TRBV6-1	CASSPSVSGGVHEQFF	TGTGCCAGCAGTCCCTCTGTTAGCGGGGGGGTACATGAGCAGTTCTTC
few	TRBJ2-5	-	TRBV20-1	CSVKVQETQYF	TGCAGTGTTAAAGTCCAAGAGACCCAGTACTTC
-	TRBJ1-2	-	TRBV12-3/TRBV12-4	CASNPGTLNGYTF	TGTGCCAGCAACCCCGGGACACTTAACGGCTACACCTTC
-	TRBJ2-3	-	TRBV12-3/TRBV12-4	CASTAPLDTQYF	TGTGCCAGCACCGCCCCATTGGATACGCAGTATTTT
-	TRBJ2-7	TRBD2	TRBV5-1	CASSLRRGGGYEQYF	TGCGCCAGCAGCTTGAGACGGGGGGGCGGGTACGAGCAGTACTTC
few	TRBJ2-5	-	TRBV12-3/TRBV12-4	CASSLGDIHQETQYF	TGTGCCAGCAGCCTTGGGGACATACATCAGGAGACCCAGTACTTC
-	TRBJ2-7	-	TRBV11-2	CASSLSRLARVSSYEQYF	TGTGCCAGCAGCTTATCACGGCTAGCGAGGGTATCCTCCTACGAGCAGTACTTC
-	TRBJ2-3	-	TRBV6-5	CASSYSTRGLDRDTQYF	TGTGCCAGCAGTTACTCGACTAGGGGCCTTGATCGAGATACGCAGTATTTT
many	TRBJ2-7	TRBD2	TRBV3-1	CASSQELAGAHEQYF	TGTGCCAGCAGCCAAGAACTAGCGGGGGCCCACGAGCAGTACTTC
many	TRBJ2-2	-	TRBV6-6	CASSKIGRQTNTGELFF	TGTGCCAGCAGTAAGATTGGTCGGCAGACGAACACCGGGGAGCTGTTTTTT
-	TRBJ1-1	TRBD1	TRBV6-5	CASSYQYGTAEAFF	TGTGCCAGCAGTTACCAGTACGGGACAGCTGAAGCTTTCTTT
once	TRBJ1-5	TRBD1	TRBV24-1	CATSDAGTGKGQPQHF	TGTGCCACCAGTGATGCCGGGACAGGGAAGGGCCAGCCCCAGCATTTT
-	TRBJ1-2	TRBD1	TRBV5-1	CASSAGQGPSRDGYTF	TGCGCCAGCAGTGCGGGACAGGGGCCCTCTAGAGATGGCTACACCTTC
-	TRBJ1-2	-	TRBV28	CASKDSYPPNYGYTF	TGTGCCAGCAAGGACTCTTACCCCCCTAACTATGGCTACACCTTC
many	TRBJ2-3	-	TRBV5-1	CASSRLIVTDTQYF	TGCGCCAGCAGCAGGCTCATAGTTACAGATACGCAGTATTTT
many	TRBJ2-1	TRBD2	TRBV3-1	CASSQRGGLILDEQFF	TGTGCCAGCAGCCAGCGGGGGGGCCTCATCTTGGATGAGCAGTTCTTC
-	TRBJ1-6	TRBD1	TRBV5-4	CASSLAGQGLSPLHF	TGTGCCAGCAGCTTGGCTGGACAGGGTCTTTCACCCCTCCACTTT
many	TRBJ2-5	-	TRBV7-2	CASSLGGNQETQYF	TGTGCCAGCAGCTTAGGGGGGAACCAAGAGACCCAGTACTTC